The clone carrying this TCR beta chain was detected only once. The entry originates in a study of OX40 agonist ivuxolimab in advanced cancers. Assay used: immunoSEQ multiplex PCR; TCRdb lists only in-frame clones, some missing. The sample contains over 65,000 clones, roughly 84% of which appear only once. Germline loops: CDR1 MNHNS, CDR2 SASEGT. V dropped 4 bases and J dropped 4 bases, with 16 bases sitting between them. The CDR3 length is 16 residues. Specimen: CD4+ or CD8+ T cells sorted from blood, collected in a trial of the OX40 agonist ivuxolimab. The sequence was obtained from an adult with an advanced solid tumor such as melanoma, head and neck, liver or kidney cancer. The chain combines TRBV6-1 with TRBJ2-2; a weak D match, TRBD2 (6 bases). The CDR3 loop is CASSVHGTPGTGELFF. The DNA of the CDR3 is TGTGCCAGCAGTGTCCACGGGACTCCCGGCACCGGGGAGCTGTTTTTT.